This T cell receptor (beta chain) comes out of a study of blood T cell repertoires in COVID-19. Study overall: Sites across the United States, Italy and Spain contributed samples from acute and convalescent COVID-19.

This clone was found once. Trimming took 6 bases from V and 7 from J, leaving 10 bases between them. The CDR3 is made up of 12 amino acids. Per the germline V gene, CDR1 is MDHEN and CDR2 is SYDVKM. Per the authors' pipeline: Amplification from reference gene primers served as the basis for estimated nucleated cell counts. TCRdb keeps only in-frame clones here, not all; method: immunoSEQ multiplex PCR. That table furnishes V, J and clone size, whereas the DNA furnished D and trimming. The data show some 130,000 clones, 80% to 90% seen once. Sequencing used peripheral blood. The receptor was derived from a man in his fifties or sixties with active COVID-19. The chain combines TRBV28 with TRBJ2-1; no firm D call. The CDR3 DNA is TGTGCCAGCAGGCTTCCAACTAATGAGCAGTTCTTC. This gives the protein CASRLPTNEQFF.